A selection of T cell receptor beta chains follows, all from one sample in a study of T-cell memory formation after mild COVID-19. Via MiXCR, TCRdb re-called the 5' RACE reads, giving one row per CDR3 protein. The table lists about 180,000 distinct CDR3 sequences, around 18% of them singletons. The sequenced sample was PBMCs or a T cell subset sorted from them (not recorded which). The receptors here all came from a man aged 18 to 29 who had mild COVID-19 (a few samples of this study predate the infection). Cell type and time point are not known. Both conserved end residues are part of each CDR3.

TRBV18 CASTRGNSGNTIYF
TRBV5-5 CASSWTGGPYTGELFF
TRBV3-1 CASSPRQGALFF
TRBV20-1 CSARPDAYSPLHF
TRBV5-1 CASSRDGGPGELFF
TRBV24-1 CAPRQGRHEQYF
TRBV11-2 CASRLDRELFF
TRBV10-3 CAISEYRTGRSYEQYF
TRBV6-5 CASSRTEHNQPQHF
TRBV24-1 CATSDLTGTGANEQFF
TRBV20-1 CSARGLAGEKQFF
TRBV7-2 CASSFLSGAEGTQYF
TRBV3-1 CASSPVAGEQFF
TRBV10-3 CAISEQGGTEVFF
TRBV3-1 CASSHIDTLYYGYTF
TRBV12-3/TRBV12-4 CASSFDNAATNYGYTF
TRBV5-8 CASSFDISEAFF
TRBV6-5 CASSYGLPSQTQYF
TRBV6-1 CASSGRDRVSNEQFF
TRBV21-1 CASSKMNRTSASEQFF
TRBV20-1 CSAGAGGLNTGELFF
TRBV5-1 CASSIDPLNTEAFF
TRBV7-9 CASSVRLAGNTDTQYF
TRBV29-1 CSVRRETVNTGELFF
TRBV7-2 CASSFDRASNQPQHF
TRBV2 CASRAQGQPQHF
TRBV2 CASNARTDTQYF
TRBV15 CATSRASGGITDTQYF
TRBV5-5 CASSLVNSGANVLTF
TRBV29-1 CSVRRQGNTEAFF
TRBV30 CAWSVFPGGPQHF
TRBV20-1 CSAINRVNYGYTF
TRBV10-3 CAISETGSDTQYF
TRBV9 CASSGPGLGINEQFF
TRBV2 CASSVFNEKLFF
TRBV7-7 CASSRSANTEAFF
TRBV12-3/TRBV12-4 CASSLGLAVSTDTQYF
TRBV14 CASSQGVGVTGRRNTEAFF
TRBV23-1 CASRTGLPQETQYF
TRBV6-6 CASSYRGHNQPQHF
TRBV3-1 CASSQGQAAIGHGYTF
TRBV5-4 CASSSDWVTKNIQYF